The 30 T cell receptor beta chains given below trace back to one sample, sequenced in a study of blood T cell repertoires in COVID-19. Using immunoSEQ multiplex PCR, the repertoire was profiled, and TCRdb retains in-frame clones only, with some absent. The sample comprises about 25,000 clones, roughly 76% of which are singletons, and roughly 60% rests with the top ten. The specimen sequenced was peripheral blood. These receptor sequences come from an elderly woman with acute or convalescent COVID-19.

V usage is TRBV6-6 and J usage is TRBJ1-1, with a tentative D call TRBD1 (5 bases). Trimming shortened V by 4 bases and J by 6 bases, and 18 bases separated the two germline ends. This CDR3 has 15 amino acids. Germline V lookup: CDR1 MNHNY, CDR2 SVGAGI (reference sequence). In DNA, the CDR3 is TGTGCCAGCAGTTGGATGGGGCCGGCGGGGCCTGAAGCTTTCTTT. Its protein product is CASSWMGPAGPEAFF.

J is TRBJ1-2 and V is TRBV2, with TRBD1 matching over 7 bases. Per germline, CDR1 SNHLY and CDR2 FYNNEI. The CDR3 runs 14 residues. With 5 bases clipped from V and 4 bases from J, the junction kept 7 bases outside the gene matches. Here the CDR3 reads CASSSPGQSYGYTF. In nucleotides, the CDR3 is TGTGCCAGCAGTAGTCCGGGACAGTCCTATGGCTACACCTTC.

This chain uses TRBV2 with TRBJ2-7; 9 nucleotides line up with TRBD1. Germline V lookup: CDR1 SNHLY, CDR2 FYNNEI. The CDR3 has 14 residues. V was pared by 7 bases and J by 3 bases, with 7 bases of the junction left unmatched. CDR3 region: CASKEGQGGYEQYF. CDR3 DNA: TGTGCCAGCAAGGAGGGACAGGGAGGCTACGAGCAGTACTTC. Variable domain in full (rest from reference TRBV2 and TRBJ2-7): EPEVTQTPSHQVTQMGQEVILRCVPISNHLYFYWYRQILGQKVEFLVSFYNNEISEKSEIFDDQFSVERPDGSNFTLKIRSTKLEDSAMYFCASKEGQGGYEQYFGPGTRLTVT.

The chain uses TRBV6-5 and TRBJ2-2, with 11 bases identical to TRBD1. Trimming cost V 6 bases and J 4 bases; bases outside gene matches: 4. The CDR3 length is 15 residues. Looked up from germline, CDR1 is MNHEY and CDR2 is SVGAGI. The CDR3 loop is CASRDGTGGTGELFF. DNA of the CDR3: TGTGCCAGCAGGGACGGGACAGGGGGCACCGGGGAGCTGTTTTTT.

This CDR3 is CASSLAGADGYTF. The CDR3 coding sequence is TGTGCCAGCAGCTTAGCAGGGGCGGATGGCTACACCTTC. J is TRBJ1-2 and V is TRBV11-2, with D possibly matching TRBD1 (6 bases). Looked up from germline, CDR1 is SGHAT and CDR2 is FQNNGV. Trimming shortened V by 1 base and J by 6 bases, and 9 bases separated the two germline ends. This CDR3 region has 13 residues. Variable domain in full (rest from reference TRBV11-2 and TRBJ1-2): EAGVAQSPRYKIIEKRQSVAFWCNPISGHATLYWYQQILGQGPKLLIQFQNNGVVDDSQLPKDRFSAERLKGVDSTLKIQPAKLEDSAVYLCASSLAGADGYTFGSGTRLTVV.

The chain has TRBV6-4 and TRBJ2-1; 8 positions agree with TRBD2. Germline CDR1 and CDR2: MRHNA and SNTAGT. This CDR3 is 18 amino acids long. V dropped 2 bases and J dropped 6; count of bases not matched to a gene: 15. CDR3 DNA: TGTGCCAGCAGTGACCCTACGCGACGGACTAGCAGATCCAATGAGCAGTTCTTC. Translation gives CASSDPTRRTSRSNEQFF.

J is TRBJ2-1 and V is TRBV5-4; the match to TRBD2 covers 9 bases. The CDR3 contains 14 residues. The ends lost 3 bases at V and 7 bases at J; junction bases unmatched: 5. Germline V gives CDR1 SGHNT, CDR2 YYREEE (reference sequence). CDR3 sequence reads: CASSWTSAVNEQFF. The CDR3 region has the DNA TGTGCCAGCAGCTGGACTAGCGCCGTAAATGAGCAGTTCTTC.

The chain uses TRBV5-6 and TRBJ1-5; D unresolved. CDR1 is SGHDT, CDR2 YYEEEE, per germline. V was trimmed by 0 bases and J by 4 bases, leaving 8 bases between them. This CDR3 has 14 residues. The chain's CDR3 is CASSLGLPNQPQHF. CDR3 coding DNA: TGTGCCAGCAGCTTGGGGCTCCCTAATCAGCCCCAGCATTTT.

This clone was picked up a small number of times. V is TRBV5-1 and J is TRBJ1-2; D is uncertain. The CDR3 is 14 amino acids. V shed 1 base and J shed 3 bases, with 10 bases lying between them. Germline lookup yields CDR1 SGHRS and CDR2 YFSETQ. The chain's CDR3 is CASSLFEGYYGYTF. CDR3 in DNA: TGCGCCAGCAGCTTGTTCGAGGGATACTATGGCTACACCTTC.

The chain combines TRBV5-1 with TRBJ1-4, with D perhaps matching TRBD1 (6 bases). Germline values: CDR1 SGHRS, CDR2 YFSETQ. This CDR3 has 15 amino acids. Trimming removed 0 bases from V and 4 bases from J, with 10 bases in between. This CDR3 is CASSLVGAYNEKLFF. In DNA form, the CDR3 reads TGCGCCAGCAGCTTGGTGGGGGCCTATAATGAAAAACTGTTTTTT.

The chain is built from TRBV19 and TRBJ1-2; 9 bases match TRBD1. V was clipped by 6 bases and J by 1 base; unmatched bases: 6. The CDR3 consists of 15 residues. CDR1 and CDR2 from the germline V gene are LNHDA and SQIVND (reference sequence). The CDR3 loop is CASRSGTGFNYGYTF. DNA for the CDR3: TGTGCCAGTAGGTCGGGGACAGGGTTTAACTATGGCTACACCTTC.

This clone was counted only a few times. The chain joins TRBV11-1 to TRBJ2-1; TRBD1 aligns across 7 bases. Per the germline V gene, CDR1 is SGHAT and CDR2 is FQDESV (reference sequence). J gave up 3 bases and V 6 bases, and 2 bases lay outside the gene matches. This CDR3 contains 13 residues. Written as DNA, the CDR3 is TGTGCCAGCAGTTGGGACAGCTACAATGAGCAGTTCTTC. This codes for CASSWDSYNEQFF.

CDR3 sequence (DNA): TGCGCCAGCAGCCCCCTAGCGGGGGGCGCCCCCTACGAGCAGTACTTC. Its protein is CASSPLAGGAPYEQYF. The chain joins TRBV5-1 to TRBJ2-7, with TRBD2 matching 11 bases. Germline values: CDR1 SGHRS, CDR2 YFSETQ. The CDR3 runs 16 residues. J lost 2 bases, V lost 4 bases, and 8 bases had no gene match.

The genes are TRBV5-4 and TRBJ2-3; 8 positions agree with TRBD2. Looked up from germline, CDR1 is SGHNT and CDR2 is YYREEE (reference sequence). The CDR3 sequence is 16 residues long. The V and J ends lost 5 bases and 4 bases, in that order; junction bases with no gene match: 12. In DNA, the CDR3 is TGTGCCAGCAGTCGGCCCCGGGGGGGAGAATCAGATACGCAGTATTTT. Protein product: CASSRPRGGESDTQYF. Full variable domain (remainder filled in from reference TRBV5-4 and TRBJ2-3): ETGVTQSPTHLIKTRGQQVTLRCSSQSGHNTVSWYQQALGQGPQFIFQYYREEENGRGNFPPRFSGLQFPNYSSELNVNALELDDSALYLCASSRPRGGESDTQYFGPGTRLTVL.

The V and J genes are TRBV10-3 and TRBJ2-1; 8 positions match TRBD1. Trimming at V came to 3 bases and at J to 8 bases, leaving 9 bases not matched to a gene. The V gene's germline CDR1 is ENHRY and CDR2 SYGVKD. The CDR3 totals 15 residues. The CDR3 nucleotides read TGTGCCATCAGTGACCCCCGGCAGGGGGCGGATGAGCAGTTCTTC. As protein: CAISDPRQGADEQFF.

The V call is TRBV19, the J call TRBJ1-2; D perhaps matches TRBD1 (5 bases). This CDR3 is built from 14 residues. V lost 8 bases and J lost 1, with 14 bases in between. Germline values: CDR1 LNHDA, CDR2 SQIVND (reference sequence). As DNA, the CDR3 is TGTGCCAGTGGCCGTGGCCAGGGTAACTATGGCTACACCTTC. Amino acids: CASGRGQGNYGYTF.

DNA for the CDR3: TGTGCCAGCAGTGAAGAAGGGACATCTTTCTATGGCTACACCTTC. Protein product: CASSEEGTSFYGYTF. The chain combines TRBV6-1 with TRBJ1-2; perhaps TRBD1 as D (6 bases). Trimming stripped 1 base from V and 4 bases from J, with 13 bases between. CDR1 is MNHNS, CDR2 SASEGT, per germline. The CDR3 runs 15 residues.

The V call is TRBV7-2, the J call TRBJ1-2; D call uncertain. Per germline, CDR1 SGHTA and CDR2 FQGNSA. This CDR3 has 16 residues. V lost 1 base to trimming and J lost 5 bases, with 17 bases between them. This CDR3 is CASSLVGGPKEYGYTF. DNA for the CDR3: TGTGCCAGCAGCTTAGTGGGAGGGCCCAAGGAATATGGCTACACCTTC.

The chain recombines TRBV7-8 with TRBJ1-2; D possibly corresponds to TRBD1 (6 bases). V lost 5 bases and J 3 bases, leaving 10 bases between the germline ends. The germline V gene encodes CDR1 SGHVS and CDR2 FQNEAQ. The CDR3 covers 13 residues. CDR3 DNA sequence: TGTGCCAGCAGCCAGGACAGCGACTATGGCTACACCTTC. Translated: CASSQDSDYGYTF.

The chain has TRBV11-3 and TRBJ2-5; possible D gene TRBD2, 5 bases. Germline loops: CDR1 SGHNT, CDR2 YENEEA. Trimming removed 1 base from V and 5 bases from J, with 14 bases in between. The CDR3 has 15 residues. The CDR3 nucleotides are TGTGCCAGCAGCTTAGGCTATGGGAGTTTGGAGACCCAGTACTTC. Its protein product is CASSLGYGSLETQYF.

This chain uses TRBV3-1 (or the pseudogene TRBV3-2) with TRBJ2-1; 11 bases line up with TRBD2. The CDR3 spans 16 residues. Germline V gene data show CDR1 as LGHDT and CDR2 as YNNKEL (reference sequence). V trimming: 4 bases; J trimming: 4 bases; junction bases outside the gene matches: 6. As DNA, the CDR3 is TGTGCCAGCAGCCCCCGGACTAGCGGGCTTTACAATGAGCAGTTCTTC. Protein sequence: CASSPRTSGLYNEQFF.

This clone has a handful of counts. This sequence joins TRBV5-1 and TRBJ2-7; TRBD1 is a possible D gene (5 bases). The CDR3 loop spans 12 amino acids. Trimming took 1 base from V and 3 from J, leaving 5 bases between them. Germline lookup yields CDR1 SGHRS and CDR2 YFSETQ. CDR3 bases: TGCGCCAGCAGCTTGCAGGGCTACGAGCAGTACTTC. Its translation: CASSLQGYEQYF.

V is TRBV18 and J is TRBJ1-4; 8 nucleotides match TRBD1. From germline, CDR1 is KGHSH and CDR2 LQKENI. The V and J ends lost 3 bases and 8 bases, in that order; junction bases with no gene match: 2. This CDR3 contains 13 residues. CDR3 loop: CASSPRGREKLFF. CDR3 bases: TGTGCCAGCTCACCCAGGGGGCGAGAAAAACTGTTTTTT.

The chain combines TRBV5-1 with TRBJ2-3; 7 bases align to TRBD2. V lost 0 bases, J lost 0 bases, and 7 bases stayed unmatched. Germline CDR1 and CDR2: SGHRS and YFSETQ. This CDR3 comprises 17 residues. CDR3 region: CASSLDTSALSTDTQYF. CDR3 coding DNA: TGCGCCAGCAGCTTGGACACTAGCGCCCTAAGCACAGATACGCAGTATTTT.

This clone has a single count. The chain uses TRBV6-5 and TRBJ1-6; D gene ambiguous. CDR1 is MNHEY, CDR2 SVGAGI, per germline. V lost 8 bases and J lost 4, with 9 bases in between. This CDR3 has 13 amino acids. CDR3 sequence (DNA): TGTGCCAGCCGGGCGGGTTATAATTCACCCCTCCACTTT. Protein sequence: CASRAGYNSPLHF.

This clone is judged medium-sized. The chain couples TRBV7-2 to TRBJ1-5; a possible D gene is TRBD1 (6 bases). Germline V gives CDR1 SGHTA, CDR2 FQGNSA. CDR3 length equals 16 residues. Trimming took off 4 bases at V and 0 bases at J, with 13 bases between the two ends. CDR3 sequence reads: CASSSKDRNSNQPQHF. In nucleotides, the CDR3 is TGTGCCAGCAGCTCTAAAGACAGGAATAGCAATCAGCCCCAGCATTTT.

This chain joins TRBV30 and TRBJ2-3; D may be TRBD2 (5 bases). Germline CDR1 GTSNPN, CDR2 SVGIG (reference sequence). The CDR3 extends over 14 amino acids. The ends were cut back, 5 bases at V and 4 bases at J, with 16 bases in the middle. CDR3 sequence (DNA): TGTGCCTGGGGTCTTACTAGTTCGCCAGATACGCAGTATTTT. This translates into CAWGLTSSPDTQYF.

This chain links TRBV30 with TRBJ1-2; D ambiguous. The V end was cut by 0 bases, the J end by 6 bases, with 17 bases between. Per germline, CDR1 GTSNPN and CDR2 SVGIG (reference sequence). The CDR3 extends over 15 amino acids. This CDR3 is CAWSVILPTFDGYTF. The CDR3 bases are TGTGCCTGGAGTGTTATCCTCCCTACCTTTGATGGCTACACCTTC.

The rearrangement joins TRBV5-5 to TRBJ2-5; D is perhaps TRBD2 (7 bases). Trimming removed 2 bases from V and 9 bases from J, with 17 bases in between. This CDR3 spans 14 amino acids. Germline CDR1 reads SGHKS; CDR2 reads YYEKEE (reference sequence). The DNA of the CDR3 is TGTGCCAGCAGCTTTAGGGGGGGCAAAGATCCCCAGTACTTC. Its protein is CASSFRGGKDPQYF.

Here the CDR3 reads CASSLAGGAVYEQYF. The CDR3 nucleotides read TGTGCCAGCAGCTTAGCCGGGGGGGCAGTCTACGAGCAGTACTTC. The chain joins TRBV11-2 to TRBJ2-7; 8 nucleotides align to TRBD2. Germline V gives CDR1 SGHAT, CDR2 FQNNGV. CDR3 length: 15 amino acids. J was trimmed by 3 bases and V by 1 base; bases with no gene match: 5. Based on the CDR3 plus reference TRBV11-2 and TRBJ2-7, the full variable domain is EAGVAQSPRYKIIEKRQSVAFWCNPISGHATLYWYQQILGQGPKLLIQFQNNGVVDDSQLPKDRFSAERLKGVDSTLKIQPAKLEDSAVYLCASSLAGGAVYEQYFGPGTRLTVT.